What follows is one T cell receptor (beta chain) and its context. Antigen: not known. The data stem from a study of T cell clonotyping in hematopoietic cell transplantation. Study in general: Cytoreduction preceded collection of pretransplant recipient samples.

General observations from the study: After transplant, recipient diversity fell while pathologically expanded clonotypes grew through day 180. Few recipient clonotypes overlapped donors; over 95% were de novo at given depth. Higher Inverse Simpson Index values in graft donor and pretransplant recipient predicted broader posttransplant TCR diversity.

The time point denotes: recipient sample about 28 days before transplant, after cytoreduction. Trimming cost V 0 bases and J 3 bases, with 22 bases left between them. Looked up from germline, CDR1 is SGDLS and CDR2 is YYNGEE. The CDR3 contains 18 residues. Sequencing used immunoSEQ multiplex PCR; TCRdb keeps in-frame clones, though not all of them. The sample records over 9,500 clones, 92% being singletons. This specimen was peripheral blood mononuclear cells, taken before stem cell transplant. This clonotype originated in a woman in her thirties or forties with acute myeloid leukemia. Some clones in this sample may be carry-over from other donors' samples. The chain employs TRBV9 and TRBJ2-7; no definite D call. The CDR3 sequence is CASSVGRVSTTPFYEQYF. CDR3 sequence (DNA): TGTGCCAGCAGCGTAGGTCGTGTTTCGACCACACCATTCTACGAGCAGTACTTC.